The 15 T cell receptor beta chains in this list originate from one sample, sequenced in a study of cytomegalovirus exposure and HLA in healthy donors. The PCR used 60 Vbeta and 13 Jbeta primers. TCRdb's table, derived via immunoSEQ multiplex PCR, lists solely in-frame clones and lacks some. The table lists more than 85,000 clones, under 85% of them singletons. The sequencing sample was made of PBMCs. The origin of the receptors is a woman aged 45-65 years in good health and CMV-seropositive.

In this sample, this clone turned up a few times. The chain carries TRBV6-5 and TRBJ2-3; D is perhaps TRBD2 (5 bases). CDR3 length: 14 amino acids. With 6 bases removed from V and 5 bases from J, the gap between germline ends came to 15 bases. Germline CDR1 reads MNHEY; CDR2 reads SVGAGI. The CDR3 here is CASRPPGDGDTQYF. Here the CDR3 DNA reads TGTGCCAGCAGACCCCCCGGGGATGGAGATACGCAGTATTTT.

This sequence joins TRBV20-1 and TRBJ2-1; D gene ambiguous. Per the germline V gene, CDR1 is DFQATT and CDR2 is SNEGSKA (reference sequence). The V gene lost 1 base and the J gene lost 5 bases, with 3 bases spanning the gap. This CDR3 comprises 11 residues. The CDR3 DNA reads as TGCAGTGCTAGAGTCAACAATGAGCAGTTCTTC. It codes for CSARVNNEQFF.

V usage is TRBV10-3 and J usage is TRBJ1-5, with 7 bases lining up with TRBD1. Germline CDR1 ENHRY, CDR2 SYGVKD. V trimming: 0 bases; J trimming: 0 bases; junction bases outside the gene matches: 8. CDR3 length equals 18 residues. CDR3: CAISESNRTGYSNQPQHF. The CDR3 region has the DNA TGTGCCATCAGTGAGTCGAACAGGACAGGCTATAGCAATCAGCCCCAGCATTTT.

The V call is TRBV7-3, the J call TRBJ2-2; maybe TRBD1 (6 bases). Per the germline V gene, CDR1 is SGHTA and CDR2 is FQGTGA. The CDR3 runs to 13 residues. Trimming cost V 5 bases and J 7 bases, with 11 bases left between them. CDR3 region: CASSIQGNGELFF. DNA for the CDR3: TGTGCCAGCAGCATACAGGGCAACGGGGAGCTGTTTTTT.

This clone has just one count. This sequence joins TRBV19 and TRBJ2-3, with D hard to call. With 5 bases removed from V and 8 bases from J, the gap between germline ends came to 8 bases. The V gene's germline CDR1 is LNHDA and CDR2 SQIVND (reference sequence). CDR3 length: 11 residues. DNA for the CDR3: TGTGCCAGTAGTGGTCCAGGTACGCAGTATTTT. Translation: CASSGPGTQYF.

The rearrangement joins TRBV11-3 to TRBJ1-2; D gene uncertain. Germline V gene sequence: CDR1 SGHNT, CDR2 YENEEA. V was clipped by 3 bases and J by 7 bases, with 9 bases between them. The CDR3 runs 12 residues. CDR3 residues: CASSFRRRGYTF. The CDR3 DNA reads TGTGCCAGCAGCTTCAGGCGCCGTGGCTACACCTTC.

The chain employs TRBV6-6 and TRBJ2-7, with D tentatively TRBD1 (5 bases). The germline CDR1 and CDR2 sequences are MNHNY and SVGAGI (reference sequence). Trimming removed 6 bases from V and 4 bases from J, with 13 bases in between. There are 13 residues in the CDR3. CDR3 amino acids: CASSQDIWYEQYF. CDR3 sequence (DNA): TGTGCCAGCAGCCAGGACATCTGGTACGAGCAGTACTTC.

This rearrangement joins TRBV11-2 to TRBJ1-3; weak D call: TRBD1 (5 bases). Germline V gene data show CDR1 as SGHAT and CDR2 as FQNNGV. V shed 3 bases and J shed 5 bases, with 17 bases lying between them. The CDR3 consists of 16 residues. The CDR3 region is CASSFTGTLLRNTIYF. The CDR3 nucleotides read TGTGCCAGCAGCTTTACAGGCACCCTGTTAAGAAACACCATATATTTT.

A remark on this clone: At one boundary the junction diverges from the germline segment, which might be a read error. V gene TRBV6-1 combines with J gene TRBJ1-2; D is possibly TRBD1 (5 bases). Germline CDR1 reads MNHNS; CDR2 reads SASEGT. This CDR3 contains 12 residues. Here the CDR3 DNA reads TGTGCCAGCGGTGACAGAAACTATGGCTACACCTTC. Its translation is CASGDRNYGYTF.

This clone was observed a handful of times. The V and J genes are TRBV10-3 and TRBJ2-2; D gene ambiguous. This CDR3 spans 12 amino acids. Trimming cost V 8 bases and J 2 bases, with 6 bases left between them. CDR1 ENHRY and CDR2 SYGVKD come from the germline V gene. CDR3 sequence reads: CAIGPNTGELFF. CDR3 nucleotide sequence: TGTGCCATCGGGCCAAACACCGGGGAGCTGTTTTTT.

Only a few counts were recorded for this clone. The chain combines TRBV6-5 with TRBJ2-2; D is unresolved. The V end lost 6 bases, the J end lost 4 bases, and 9 bases lay between the germline ends. Germline V gene lookup returns CDR1 MNHEY and CDR2 SVGAGI. The CDR3 spans 13 residues. CDR3 in DNA: TGTGCCAGCAGCCCCGAGGTCACCGGGGAGCTGTTTTTT. Translated, it gives CASSPEVTGELFF.

The table lists this clone with a count of one. J is TRBJ2-5 and V is TRBV7-8; possible D gene TRBD1, 6 bases. Germline-derived CDR1 and CDR2 are SGHVS and FQNEAQ. The CDR3 extends over 14 amino acids. V lost 3 bases and J 3 bases, leaving 11 bases between the germline ends. The chain's CDR3 is CASSFPGHEETQYF. The CDR3 DNA reads as TGTGCCAGCAGCTTCCCGGGACATGAAGAGACCCAGTACTTC.

J is TRBJ1-1 and V is TRBV12-5; 9 nucleotides match TRBD1. CDR1 and CDR2 from the germline V gene are LGHNT and FRNRAP. CDR3 size: 12 residues. The V gene end was trimmed by 7 bases and the J gene end by 7 bases; junction bases not matched to a gene: 4. CDR3 in DNA: TGTGCTAGTGCCCTGGGACAGGGTGAAGCTTTCTTT. Translation: CASALGQGEAFF.

The chain uses TRBV5-4 and TRBJ2-2; TRBD1 matches 9 bases. CDR1 is SGHNT, CDR2 YYREEE, per germline (reference sequence). There are 16 residues in the CDR3. V was clipped by 0 bases and J by 8 bases; unmatched bases: 8. The CDR3 nucleotides are TGTGCCAGCAGCTTGGACGGGACAGGGTATTCGGGGGAGCTGTTTTTT. Translating gives CASSLDGTGYSGELFF.

In its sample, this clone was seen a few times. This chain joins TRBV6-4 and TRBJ2-1, with TRBD1 matching 8 bases. From germline, CDR1 is MRHNA and CDR2 SNTAGT. The V and J ends lost 6 bases and 6 bases, in that order; junction bases with no gene match: 10. CDR3 length: 15 residues. In DNA form, the CDR3 reads TGTGCCAGCAGCCCCAAAGGACAGGGATCCAATGAGCAGTTCTTC. It codes for CASSPKGQGSNEQFF.